The 25 T cell receptor beta chains reported below all come from one sample, sequenced in a study of cytomegalovirus exposure and HLA in healthy donors (TCRdb year 2017). Library method: the immunoSEQ multiplex PCR assay. A mixture of 60 forward primers for TCR Vbeta segments and 13 reverse primers for TCR Jbeta segments was used in the multiplex PCR. TCRdb limited this immuneACCESS table to in-frame rearrangements with V and J called. A share of clones is missing; checked studies link under half to unresolved V genes, and the rest is unexplained. The table for this sample lists fewer than 110,000 clones; around three quarters of them were counted only once. Together, the top ten hold roughly 7.8% of the sample. Material for sequencing was PBMCs. All receptors derive from a man under 40 in good health and CMV-seronegative.

CDR3 nucleotide sequence: TGTGCCAGCAGTTTATCGAGGCAGGATACGCAGTATTTT. It encodes CASSLSRQDTQYF. The gene calls are TRBV27 and TRBJ2-3; the D is unclear. Germline CDR1 is MNHEY and CDR2 is SMNVEV (reference sequence). This CDR3 is 13 amino acids long. With 0 bases removed from V and 6 bases from J, the gap between germline ends came to 7 bases.

This chain connects TRBV7-9 to TRBJ1-1; no clear D. V was trimmed by 3 bases and J by 2 bases, leaving 7 bases between them. The CDR3 runs 13 residues. Germline V gene lookup returns CDR1 SEHNR and CDR2 FQNEAQ (reference sequence). CDR3 amino acids: CASSFGSNTEAFF. The DNA of the CDR3 is TGTGCCAGCAGCTTCGGGAGTAACACTGAAGCTTTCTTT.

A single count supports this clone. The chain joins TRBV21-1 to TRBJ2-7; no DNA check was done on the table's D call, TRBD1. TRBV21-1 is a recognized pseudogene. The CDR3 is 14 residues long. The CDR3 DNA sequence: TGTGCCAGCAGCAACCACGGGACAGAGAACGAGCAGTACTTC. As protein: CASSNHGTENEQYF.

The genes are TRBV11-2 and TRBJ1-6, with D unclear. Looked up from germline, CDR1 is SGHAT and CDR2 is FQNNGV. Trimming took 5 bases from V and 9 from J, leaving 17 bases between them. CDR3 length equals 15 residues. In DNA form, the CDR3 reads TGTGCCAGCAGCCTGGATTCAAGGTGGAGTTCACCCCTCCACTTT. As protein: CASSLDSRWSSPLHF.

The V and J genes are TRBV7-9 and TRBJ2-1; 8 bases align to TRBD2. V lost 5 bases and J lost 4; bases outside the gene matches: 7. Germline V gene data show CDR1 as SEHNR and CDR2 as FQNEAQ (reference sequence). The CDR3 has 15 residues. The CDR3 region has the DNA TGTGCCAGCAGCCCAGCGGGAGTGGGGTACAATGAGCAGTTCTTC. Translated: CASSPAGVGYNEQFF.

This sequence joins TRBV19 and TRBJ2-6; 8 positions match TRBD2. V dropped 9 bases and J dropped 0; count of bases not matched to a gene: 4. CDR3 length: 15 amino acids. CDR1 LNHDA and CDR2 SQIVND come from the germline V gene (reference sequence). The CDR3 DNA reads TGTGCCAGCTTACTAGCGGACTCTGGGGCCAACGTCCTGACTTTC. Its protein is CASLLADSGANVLTF.

The rearrangement joins TRBV6-5 to TRBJ2-1; 8 nucleotides match TRBD1. After removal of 4 bases from V and 0 bases from J, the junction contained 2 bases not matched to a gene. Germline V gene lookup returns CDR1 MNHEY and CDR2 SVGAGI. This CDR3 has 15 residues. DNA of the CDR3: TGTGCCAGCAGTTTAGGACAGGGCTCCTACAATGAGCAGTTCTTC. Its translation is CASSLGQGSYNEQFF.

This rearrangement joins TRBV7-9 to TRBJ1-3; tentatively, D is TRBD1 (5 bases). The V end lost 2 bases, the J end lost 3 bases, and 20 bases lay between the germline ends. Looked up from germline, CDR1 is SEHNR and CDR2 is FQNEAQ (reference sequence). The CDR3 has 18 amino acids. CDR3 region: CASSLYGLSGFSGNTIYF. In DNA form, the CDR3 reads TGTGCCAGCAGCTTATACGGGCTGTCAGGGTTTAGTGGAAACACCATATATTTT.

V usage is TRBV4-1 and J usage is TRBJ2-6; the D is unclear. V was shortened by 0 bases and J by 0 bases, with 3 bases between the two germline ends. CDR3 length: 15 amino acids. Germline CDR1 is MGHRA and CDR2 is YSYEKL. CDR3 sequence: CASSQDNSGANVLTF. The CDR3 coding sequence is TGCGCCAGCAGCCAAGACAACTCTGGGGCCAACGTCCTGACTTTC.

The chain is built from TRBV28 and TRBJ1-6, with D unclear. The CDR3 is made up of 13 amino acids. Germline CDR1 and CDR2: MDHEN and SYDVKM. Trimming removed 6 bases at V and 7 bases at J, with 10 bases between. The CDR3 DNA sequence: TGTGCCAGCAGGACGGGGTGGAATTCACCCCTCCACTTT. Amino acids: CASRTGWNSPLHF.

The gene calls are TRBV2 and TRBJ1-2; 8 nucleotides match TRBD1. CDR3 size: 17 residues. With 2 bases clipped from V and 6 bases from J, the junction kept 14 bases outside the gene matches. Germline V gene data show CDR1 as SNHLY and CDR2 as FYNNEI. As DNA, the CDR3 is TGTGCCAGCAGTGAACGCCAGGGGGCCGGGATCGTGGATGGCTACACCTTC. Translating it yields CASSERQGAGIVDGYTF.

CDR3 sequence: CATSSGSASGGTDTQYF. CDR3 sequence (DNA): TGTGCCACCAGCAGTGGTTCGGCTAGCGGGGGCACAGATACGCAGTATTTT. The V and J genes are TRBV15 and TRBJ2-3; 9 bases agree with TRBD2. Germline V lookup: CDR1 LNHNV, CDR2 YYDKDF (reference sequence). The CDR3 length is 17 residues. The trim removed 3 bases at V and 1 base at J, leaving 8 bases unmatched.

The chain has TRBV19 and TRBJ2-2, with D possibly being TRBD2 (6 bases). From germline, CDR1 is LNHDA and CDR2 SQIVND (reference sequence). The CDR3 contains 16 residues. Deletions cut 4 bases from V and 5 bases from J, with 17 bases between. The CDR3: CASSTRREGRTGELFF. DNA for the CDR3: TGTGCCAGTAGTACCCGGCGGGAAGGACGGACCGGGGAGCTGTTTTTT.

The rearrangement links TRBV12-5 to TRBJ2-2, with D perhaps TRBD1 (7 bases). There are 17 residues in the CDR3. Trimming removed 6 bases from V and 5 bases from J, with 22 bases in between. CDR1 and CDR2 from the germline V gene are LGHNT and FRNRAP. CDR3 sequence (DNA): TGTGCTAGTGGCCAAATCATACAGGGGAGGAGAACCGGGGAGCTGTTTTTT. Its protein is CASGQIIQGRRTGELFF.

The chain uses TRBV7-9 and TRBJ2-3; weak D call: TRBD1 (5 bases). The CDR3 runs to 15 residues. V lost 1 base and J 3 bases, leaving 11 bases between the germline ends. From germline, CDR1 is SEHNR and CDR2 FQNEAQ (reference sequence). The CDR3 nucleotides are TGTGCCAGCAGCTTAGTTGCAGGGAAGACAGATACGCAGTATTTT. It yields the protein CASSLVAGKTDTQYF.

This clone has more than one count but fewer than ten. The J gene is TRBJ1-1, the V gene TRBV6-5, with D possibly TRBD1 on 5 matching bases. Looked up from germline, CDR1 is MNHEY and CDR2 is SVGAGI. The V end was cut by 5 bases, the J end by 6 bases, with 16 bases between. The CDR3 extends over 14 amino acids. The CDR3 bases are TGTGCCAGCAGTAGAAGGGGCCTCATACCTGAAGCTTTCTTT. It specifies CASSRRGLIPEAFF.

V usage is TRBV4-2 and J usage is TRBJ2-7; 11 nucleotides line up with TRBD2. Trimming cost V 0 bases and J 7 bases; bases outside gene matches: 11. The CDR3 is 17 residues long. CDR1 is LGHNA, CDR2 YNFKEQ, per germline. The CDR3 DNA reads as TGTGCCAGCAGCCAAGATCTGGGGGGACTAGCGGCCGGGGAGCAGTACTTC. Protein: CASSQDLGGLAAGEQYF.

This clone appeared a single time. The chain uses TRBV27 and TRBJ2-3, with D possibly TRBD1 on 6 matching bases. The germline V and J ends were trimmed by 6 bases and 3 bases, with 13 bases remaining between them. CDR3 length: 14 residues. Germline assignment: CDR1 MNHEY and CDR2 SMNVEV (reference sequence). The CDR3 spells CASSFGTHTDTQYF. DNA of the CDR3: TGTGCCAGCAGCTTCGGGACACATACAGATACGCAGTATTTT.

The sample holds one count of this clone. The CDR3 region is CASSPIAGVYTGELFF. CDR3 DNA: TGCGCCAGCAGCCCTATAGCGGGAGTGTACACCGGGGAGCTGTTTTTT. The V gene is TRBV5-1, the J gene TRBJ2-2; TRBD2 aligns across 9 bases. Germline-derived CDR1 and CDR2 are SGHRS and YFSETQ. The ends lost 4 bases at V and 3 bases at J; junction bases unmatched: 7. The CDR3 sequence is 16 residues long.

The gene calls are TRBV5-1 and TRBJ2-3; 8 positions match TRBD2. Germline CDR1 and CDR2: SGHRS and YFSETQ. This CDR3 is built from 15 residues. The V gene end was trimmed by 4 bases and the J gene end by 4 bases; junction bases not matched to a gene: 8. This CDR3 is CASSPGGGRSDTQYF. The CDR3 bases are TGCGCCAGCAGCCCGGGAGGCGGGAGGTCAGATACGCAGTATTTT.

This chain links TRBV5-1 with TRBJ2-2, with TRBD2 matching 9 bases. CDR3 length equals 16 residues. V lost 3 bases and J lost 1; bases outside the gene matches: 4. The germline V gene has CDR1 SGHRS and CDR2 YFSETQ. In DNA, the CDR3 is TGCGCCAGCAGCTACCCTAGCGGGGTGAACACCGGGGAGCTGTTTTTT. Translating it yields CASSYPSGVNTGELFF.

The chain employs TRBV20-1 and TRBJ1-4; D is possibly TRBD1 (6 bases). CDR3 length: 11 amino acids. The germline V gene encodes CDR1 DFQATT and CDR2 SNEGSKA (reference sequence). V lost 7 bases to trimming and J lost 5 bases, with 8 bases between them. Written as DNA, the CDR3 is TGCAGTGTCCAGGGGAATGAAAAACTGTTTTTT. Amino acid sequence: CSVQGNEKLFF.

The gene calls are TRBV6-1 and TRBJ1-5; a weak D match, TRBD1 (5 bases). Germline V gives CDR1 MNHNS, CDR2 SASEGT. V was pared by 2 bases and J by 0 bases, with 14 bases between. The CDR3 extends over 17 amino acids. For the CDR3, the DNA is TGTGCCAGCAGTGAACGGGCAGGGTTCGATAGCAATCAGCCCCAGCATTTT. This sequence encodes CASSERAGFDSNQPQHF.

The V gene is TRBV28, the J gene TRBJ2-3, with 8 bases identical to TRBD1. This CDR3 spans 13 amino acids. In germline, CDR1 is MDHEN, CDR2 SYDVKM. The V segment lost 6 bases and the J segment 4 bases; nucleotides outside the gene matches: 3. The CDR3 DNA is TGTGCCAGCAGCCTGACAGGGGCAGATACGCAGTATTTT. This codes for CASSLTGADTQYF.

The chain employs TRBV15 and TRBJ2-2, with D possibly being TRBD2 (5 bases). V gave up 5 bases and J gave up 5 bases, with 36 bases separating them. The germline gives CDR1 LNHNV, CDR2 YYDKDF (reference sequence). This CDR3 has 22 amino acids. In nucleotides, the CDR3 is TGTGCCACCAGCCGACTCTGGAGGTCAGGCGTACTGGTAAGGTGGTGGACCGGGGAGCTGTTTTTT. Residues: CATSRLWRSGVLVRWWTGELFF.